Listed below are T cell receptor beta chains from one sample, sequenced in a study of PD-L1 blockade in urothelial cancer. Profiling relied on immunoSEQ multiplex PCR, and the TCRdb table lists in-frame clones only, not all of them. This table holds more than 60,000 clones, almost 90% found once. The input for sequencing was PBMCs, taken around atezolizumab (anti-PD-L1) treatment. Every receptor here comes from a man aged 55 to 70 with urothelial cancer. The CDR3 runs from the conserved cysteine through the conserved F or W. Fields, in order: D gene, J gene, clone size, V gene, CDR3 length, CDR3 DNA, CDR3 protein. The D gene is left open where the match is weak. Size is omitted from some rows. Given values are once, few, many or a class for expanded clones.

D: .; J: TRBJ2-7; size: .; V: TRBV5-1; length: 16; DNA: TGCGCCAGCAGCTTGGCCAGCTCCCAGGTTACCTACGAGCAGTACTTC; CDR3: CASSLASSQVTYEQYF
D: .; J: TRBJ1-5; size: .; V: TRBV30; length: 13; DNA: TGTGCCTGGAGACGGTATAGCAATCAGCCCCAGCATTTT; CDR3: CAWRRYSNQPQHF
D: .; J: TRBJ1-1; size: .; V: TRBV6-5; length: 12; DNA: TGTGCCAGCAGTTACTCCAGGGGAAAAGCTTTCTTT; CDR3: CASSYSRGKAFF
D: TRBD2; J: TRBJ2-3; size: .; V: TRBV18; length: 17; DNA: TGTGCCAGCTCACGGGGATCGGGAGGAACTAGCACAGATACGCAGTATTTT; CDR3: CASSRGSGGTSTDTQYF
D: TRBD1; J: TRBJ1-2; size: .; V: TRBV7-8; length: 15; DNA: TGTGCCAGCAGCCTTCGAGACAGGGGGCTCGGTGGCTACACCTTC; CDR3: CASSLRDRGLGGYTF
D: .; J: TRBJ2-7; size: .; V: TRBV4-3; length: 15; DNA: TGCGCCAGCAGCCAAGTGACGGGAGTCTCCTACGAGCAGTACTTC; CDR3: CASSQVTGVSYEQYF
D: TRBD2; J: TRBJ2-7; size: .; V: TRBV29-1; length: 13; DNA: TGCAGCGTTGAATCGGTTGCGGGGGACGAGCAGTACTTC; CDR3: CSVESVAGDEQYF
D: TRBD2; J: TRBJ2-1; size: .; V: TRBV4-1; length: 15; DNA: TGCGCCAGCAACCGACCGGGACTAGGGATCAATGAGCAGTTCTTC; CDR3: CASNRPGLGINEQFF
D: .; J: TRBJ2-2; size: .; V: TRBV2; length: 12; DNA: TGTGCCAGCAGTGTCCTACGAGGGGAGCTGTTTTTT; CDR3: CASSVLRGELFF
D: .; J: TRBJ1-3; size: .; V: TRBV6-5; length: 15; DNA: TGTGCCAGCAGTGCCCGTGTTCGTAGTGGAAACACCATATATTTT; CDR3: CASSARVRSGNTIYF
D: .; J: TRBJ2-5; size: .; V: TRBV11-3; length: 15; DNA: TGTGCCAGCAGCCCAAGTCGGGATTCGCAAGAGACCCAGTACTTC; CDR3: CASSPSRDSQETQYF
D: .; J: TRBJ2-1; size: .; V: TRBV30; length: 13; DNA: TGTGCCTGGAATAGACAGAGATACAATGAGCAGTTCTTC; CDR3: CAWNRQRYNEQFF
D: .; J: TRBJ1-6; size: .; V: TRBV29-1; length: 13; DNA: TGCAGCGTTGGTCAGGCGGGGAATTCACCCCTCCACTTT; CDR3: CSVGQAGNSPLHF
D: TRBD2; J: TRBJ2-1; size: once; V: TRBV6-1; length: 14; DNA: TGTGCCAGCACACCGACTAGCAAGTTGGGTGAGCAGTTCTTC; CDR3: CASTPTSKLGEQFF
D: TRBD2; J: TRBJ2-5; size: .; V: TRBV7-2; length: 16; DNA: TGTGCCAGCAGCTTAGGGGCGGGGGGCCGACAAGAGACCCAGTACTTC; CDR3: CASSLGAGGRQETQYF
D: .; J: TRBJ2-3; size: .; V: TRBV5-1; length: 16; DNA: TGCGCCAGCAGCGCAGTAGGGGACATTTCGCCAGATACGCAGTATTTT; CDR3: CASSAVGDISPDTQYF
D: TRBD2; J: TRBJ2-2; size: .; V: TRBV28; length: 16; DNA: TGTGCCAGCAGTTTTGAAGCGGGAGGTAGGACCGGGGAGCTGTTTTTT; CDR3: CASSFEAGGRTGELFF
D: .; J: TRBJ2-1; size: few; V: TRBV9; length: 16; DNA: TGTGCCAGCAGCGTCGATCCGGGGGGCACCTACAATGAGCAGTTCTTC; CDR3: CASSVDPGGTYNEQFF
D: .; J: TRBJ1-1; size: .; V: TRBV7-9; length: 15; DNA: TGTGCCAGCAAGGTAGGGGCGACCTGGGACACTGAAGCTTTCTTT; CDR3: CASKVGATWDTEAFF
D: TRBD2; J: TRBJ2-1; size: .; V: TRBV5-4; length: 17; DNA: TGTGCCAGCAGTTTTGACCGGACTAGCGGGAGAAGGAATGAGCAGTTCTTC; CDR3: CASSFDRTSGRRNEQFF
D: .; J: TRBJ2-2; size: .; V: TRBV23-1; length: 17; DNA: TGCGCCAGCAGTCAATCTGGGCTTCCCGAAAACACCGGGGAGCTGTTTTTT; CDR3: CASSQSGLPENTGELFF
D: TRBD2; J: TRBJ2-1; size: .; V: TRBV19; length: 14; DNA: TGTGCCAGTAGTATATCGACTAGCGGGTTGGAGCAGTTCTTC; CDR3: CASSISTSGLEQFF
D: TRBD1; J: TRBJ2-5; size: .; V: TRBV7-7; length: 14; DNA: TGTGCTAGCAGCTCACAGGGGCCTGGAGAGACCCAGTACTTC; CDR3: CASSSQGPGETQYF
D: TRBD2; J: TRBJ2-2; size: .; V: TRBV2; length: 16; DNA: TGTGCCAGCAGTTGGGCGGGGGGCGCAAACACCGGGGAGCTGTTTTTT; CDR3: CASSWAGGANTGELFF
D: TRBD1; J: TRBJ2-3; size: .; V: TRBV9; length: 14; DNA: TGTGCCAGCAGCGAGACAGGGTTCACAGATACGCAGTATTTT; CDR3: CASSETGFTDTQYF
D: TRBD2; J: TRBJ2-5; size: once; V: TRBV11-3; length: 16; DNA: TGTGCCAGCAGCTCTCGGACTAGCGGGGGTCGGGAGACCCAGTACTTC; CDR3: CASSSRTSGGRETQYF
D: .; J: TRBJ2-1; size: .; V: TRBV29-1; length: 13; DNA: TGCAGCGTAGGGGGTCCCTCACGGAATGAGCAGTTCTTC; CDR3: CSVGGPSRNEQFF
D: .; J: TRBJ2-1; size: .; V: TRBV11-1; length: 14; DNA: TGTGCCAGCAGCTTAATCTCAGCCTACAATGAGCAGTTCTTC; CDR3: CASSLISAYNEQFF
D: TRBD2; J: TRBJ2-1; size: .; V: TRBV5-1; length: 16; DNA: TGCGCCAGCAGCTTGGCCGTCCTAGCGGGAATGGATGAGCAGTTCTTC; CDR3: CASSLAVLAGMDEQFF
D: .; J: TRBJ2-1; size: .; V: TRBV2; length: 11; DNA: TGTGCCAGCAGTGAGGCCTTGTCGCCGTTCTTC; CDR3: CASSEALSPFF
D: .; J: TRBJ2-7; size: .; V: TRBV15; length: 16; DNA: TGTGCCACCAGCAGAGATCGCAACAGGGCGATATACGAGCAGTACTTC; CDR3: CATSRDRNRAIYEQYF
D: .; J: TRBJ2-5; size: .; V: TRBV7-3; length: 15; DNA: TGTGCCAGCAGCTTACAGGCGGGCCGCCAAGAGACCCAGTACTTC; CDR3: CASSLQAGRQETQYF
D: .; J: TRBJ1-4; size: .; V: TRBV2; length: 14; DNA: TGTGCCAGCCCCGGCGGGGACGATAATGAAAAACTGTTTTTT; CDR3: CASPGGDDNEKLFF
D: TRBD2; J: TRBJ2-1; size: .; V: TRBV5-5; length: 14; DNA: TGTGCCAGCAGCCATAGCGGGAGGAACAATGAGCAGTTCTTC; CDR3: CASSHSGRNNEQFF
D: TRBD1; J: TRBJ1-1; size: .; V: TRBV7-9; length: 14; DNA: TGTGCCAGCAGCGGTACGACAGGGGGCACTGAAGCTTTCTTT; CDR3: CASSGTTGGTEAFF
D: .; J: TRBJ2-1; size: once; V: TRBV7-9; length: 17; DNA: TGTGCCAGCAGCCCTAGGACAGGCGGGAGGTCGAGGGGCGAGCAGTTCTTC; CDR3: CASSPRTGGRSRGEQFF
D: .; J: TRBJ1-5; size: .; V: TRBV4-3; length: 15; DNA: TGCGCCAGCAGCCTAGGGGCAGGTTGGAATCAGCCCCAGCATTTT; CDR3: CASSLGAGWNQPQHF
D: .; J: TRBJ1-1; size: .; V: TRBV5-4; length: 15; DNA: TGTGCCAGCAGCTTGGGTTTGGGGGGACGGACTGAAGCTTTCTTT; CDR3: CASSLGLGGRTEAFF
D: .; J: TRBJ1-3; size: .; V: TRBV19; length: 12; DNA: TGTGCCAGTAGTATACCGGGAAACACCATATATTTT; CDR3: CASSIPGNTIYF
D: TRBD1; J: TRBJ1-1; size: .; V: TRBV5-5; length: 16; DNA: TGTGCCAGCAGCTTGAACCACATGAGGGGGCACACTGAAGCTTTCTTT; CDR3: CASSLNHMRGHTEAFF
D: TRBD1; J: TRBJ2-1; size: .; V: TRBV9; length: 14; DNA: TGTGCCAGCAGCGGACAGGGGATTTACAATGAGCAGTTCTTC; CDR3: CASSGQGIYNEQFF